One T cell receptor (beta chain) is described in this entry. Its antigen is not known. The method was immunoSEQ multiplex PCR; TCRdb's version includes in-frame clones alone and lacks a portion of them. This table has 55,000 to 80,000 clones, 81% appearing once. This entry comes from a study of PD-L1 blockade in urothelial cancer. As for the study in general: Peripheral blood specimens exhibited a median yield of approximately 150,000 T cells.

Germline V gene sequence: CDR1 MNHNS, CDR2 SASEGT. V gave up 7 bases and J gave up 4 bases; unmatched junction bases: 9. This CDR3 comprises 15 residues. Study results and caveats: In blood sampled pretreatment, TCR clonality below the median predicted better survival.

Time point noted: pretreatment peripheral blood. This chain connects TRBV6-1 to TRBJ1-4; 7 bases are a match to TRBD1. This specimen was PBMCs, taken around atezolizumab (anti-PD-L1) treatment. This sequence was found in an older man with urothelial cancer. The CDR3 nucleotides read TGTGCCAGCAACGCCCCAGGGGGTGGTAATGAAAAACTGTTTTTT. Amino acids: CASNAPGGGNEKLFF.